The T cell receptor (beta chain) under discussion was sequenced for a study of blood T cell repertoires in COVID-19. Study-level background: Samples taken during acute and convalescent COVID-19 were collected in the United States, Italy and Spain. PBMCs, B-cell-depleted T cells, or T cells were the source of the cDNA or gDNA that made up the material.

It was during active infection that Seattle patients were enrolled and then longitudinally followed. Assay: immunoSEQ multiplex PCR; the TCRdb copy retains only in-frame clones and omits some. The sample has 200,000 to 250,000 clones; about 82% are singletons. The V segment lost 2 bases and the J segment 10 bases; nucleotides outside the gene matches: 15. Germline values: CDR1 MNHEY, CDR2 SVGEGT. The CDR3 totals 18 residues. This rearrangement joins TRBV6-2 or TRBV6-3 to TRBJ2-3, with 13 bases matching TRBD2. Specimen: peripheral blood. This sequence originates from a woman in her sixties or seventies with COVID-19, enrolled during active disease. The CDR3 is CASSYPPGLAGRLGSQYF. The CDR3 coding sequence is TGTGCCAGCAGTTACCCTCCGGGACTAGCGGGGCGCCTCGGCTCGCAGTATTTT.